A single sample is the source of the 21 T cell receptor beta chains below, sequenced in a study of blood T cell repertoires in COVID-19. Generated by immunoSEQ multiplex PCR, the TCRdb table keeps only in-frame clones and is missing some. The sample has 95,000 to 150,000 clones, roughly nine tenths seen once. Sequenced: peripheral blood. The receptors were gathered from a man aged 50 to 59 with COVID-19, enrolled during active disease.

This clone was detected only once. This sequence joins TRBV6-5 and TRBJ1-2; D may be TRBD1 (5 bases). V lost 2 bases and J 7 bases, leaving 14 bases between the germline ends. The CDR3 contains 14 residues. Germline CDR1 is MNHEY and CDR2 is SVGAGI. In DNA form, the CDR3 reads TGTGCCAGCAGTTACAAATCGGGGGAGGTTGGCTACACCTTC. It specifies CASSYKSGEVGYTF.

V usage is TRBV5-1 and J usage is TRBJ2-5; 7 bases are a match to TRBD2. The J segment lost 5 bases and the V segment lost 4 bases, leaving 11 bases of the junction unmatched. The CDR3 sequence is 15 residues long. Germline V gene lookup returns CDR1 SGHRS and CDR2 YFSETQ. CDR3 residues: CASSGSGMGRETQYF. The CDR3 DNA reads as TGCGCCAGCAGCGGAAGCGGGATGGGGAGGGAGACCCAGTACTTC.

This rearrangement joins TRBV25-1 to TRBJ2-3, with 11 nucleotides matching TRBD2. The CDR3 is 16 amino acids. V lost 3 bases to trimming and J lost 6 bases; unmatched junction nucleotides: 8. From germline, CDR1 is MGHDK and CDR2 SYGVNS. CDR3 coding DNA: TGTGCCAGCAGTGATCTACTAGCGGGAGTCCCCGATACGCAGTATTTT. Translated: CASSDLLAGVPDTQYF.

In this sample, this clone turned up once. The J gene is TRBJ1-4, the V gene TRBV6-5, with 7 bases fitting TRBD1. The CDR3 spans 14 residues. Germline V gene lookup returns CDR1 MNHEY and CDR2 SVGAGI. Unmatched junction bases numbered 4, after V lost 6 bases and J lost 3 bases. The CDR3 reads CASRSGTANEKLFF. CDR3 bases: TGTGCCAGCAGGTCCGGGACAGCTAATGAAAAACTGTTTTTT.

V gene TRBV6-2 or TRBV6-3 combines with J gene TRBJ2-7; TRBD1 matches 10 bases. Germline CDR1 is MNHEY and CDR2 is SVGEGT. Trimming at V came to 2 bases and at J to 1 base, leaving 5 bases not matched to a gene. CDR3 length equals 16 residues. The CDR3 spells CASSYKVGQGSYEQYF. The DNA for the CDR3 is TGTGCCAGCAGTTACAAAGTGGGACAGGGGTCCTACGAGCAGTACTTC.

The chain is built from TRBV30 and TRBJ2-1; D is ambiguous. Between the trimmed V and J ends, which lost 3 bases and 2 bases, there was a span of 11 bases. The CDR3 runs to 14 residues. CDR1 and CDR2 (germline): GTSNPN, SVGIG (reference sequence). In nucleotides, the CDR3 is TGTGCCTGGAGGGTCGGGTCTACCTACAATGAGCAGTTCTTC. Its protein is CAWRVGSTYNEQFF.

V is TRBV5-4 and J is TRBJ2-3; maybe TRBD2 (5 bases). Germline CDR1 SGHNT, CDR2 YYREEE (reference sequence). V gave up 0 bases and J gave up 2 bases, with 7 bases separating them. This CDR3 spans 14 amino acids. The CDR3 DNA follows: TGTGCCAGCAGCTTGGGTCTAGCCACAGATACGCAGTATTTT. Residues: CASSLGLATDTQYF. The whole variable domain, remainder taken from reference TRBV5-4 and TRBJ2-3, is ETGVTQSPTHLIKTRGQQVTLRCSSQSGHNTVSWYQQALGQGPQFIFQYYREEENGRGNFPPRFSGLQFPNYSSELNVNALELDDSALYLCASSLGLATDTQYFGPGTRLTVL.

The sample holds one count of this clone. The chain carries TRBV5-6 and TRBJ2-7; 11 bases are a match to TRBD1. The CDR3 consists of 15 residues. CDR1 and CDR2 (germline): SGHDT, YYEEEE. J lost 1 base, V lost 4 bases, and 4 bases had no gene match. The CDR3 here is CASSGGQGASYEQYF. CDR3 coding DNA: TGTGCCAGCAGCGGCGGACAGGGGGCGTCCTACGAGCAGTACTTC.

CDR3 DNA: TGTGCCAGCAGCGAGAGGAGCTCTGGGGCCAACGTCCTGACTTTC. Its protein product is CASSERSSGANVLTF. The chain recombines TRBV7-2 with TRBJ2-6; D gene unclear. The CDR3 consists of 15 residues. V was pared by 5 bases and J by 0 bases, with 8 bases between. Germline V CDR1 and CDR2: SGHTA, FQGNSA.

This chain joins TRBV9 and TRBJ1-4, with TRBD1 matching 7 bases. Germline loops: CDR1 SGDLS, CDR2 YYNGEE. CDR3 length equals 16 residues. V dropped 0 bases and J dropped 8; count of bases not matched to a gene: 10. CDR3 protein: CASSVGPAGGGEKLFF. The CDR3 region has the DNA TGTGCCAGCAGCGTAGGGCCGGCAGGGGGAGGAGAAAAACTGTTTTTT. Looking up the rest from reference TRBV9 and TRBJ1-4 gives the full variable domain: DSGVTQTPKHLITATGQRVTLRCSPRSGDLSVYWYQQSLDQGLQFLIQYYNGEERAKGNILERFSAQQFPDLHSELNLSSLELGDSALYFCASSVGPAGGGEKLFFGSGTQLSVL.

The chain couples TRBV7-2 to TRBJ2-5; a weak D match, TRBD1 (7 bases). Germline CDR1 and CDR2: SGHTA and FQGNSA. This CDR3 has 13 residues. Trimming shortened V by 4 bases and J by 4 bases, and 10 bases separated the two germline ends. The DNA for the CDR3 is TGTGCCAGCAGCTCTCAGGGGGGAGAGACCCAGTACTTC. Its translation is CASSSQGGETQYF.

The J gene is TRBJ2-3, the V gene TRBV7-3, with D maybe TRBD2 (6 bases). The CDR3 runs to 15 residues. V was shortened by 2 bases and J by 2 bases, with 11 bases between the two germline ends. CDR1 SGHTA and CDR2 FQGTGA come from the germline V gene. The CDR3 sequence is CASSLLAHYTDTQYF. The CDR3, as DNA: TGTGCCAGCAGCTTACTAGCGCATTACACAGATACGCAGTATTTT. Complete variable domain (other parts from reference TRBV7-3 and TRBJ2-3): GAGVSQTPSNKVTEKGKYVELRCDPISGHTALYWYRQSLGQGPEFLIYFQGTGAADDSGLPNDRFFAVRPEGSVSTLKIQRTERGDSAVYLCASSLLAHYTDTQYFGPGTRLTVL.

The J gene is TRBJ2-7, the V gene TRBV28; TRBD2 matches at 11 bases. From germline, CDR1 is MDHEN and CDR2 SYDVKM. Trimming cost V 2 bases and J 3 bases; bases outside gene matches: 12. This CDR3 comprises 18 residues. The CDR3 protein is CASSLPGQTSGRIYEQYF. CDR3 sequence (DNA): TGTGCCAGCAGTTTACCGGGACAAACTAGCGGGAGAATCTACGAGCAGTACTTC.

This rearrangement joins TRBV5-1 to TRBJ2-2, with TRBD1 identical over 8 bases. Germline V gene lookup returns CDR1 SGHRS and CDR2 YFSETQ. Losses at the gene ends were 0 bases for V and 5 bases for J; bases not matched to a gene: 9. The CDR3 covers 17 residues. CDR3 bases: TGCGCCAGCAGCTTGGAAGGACAGGGAGTGGAGACCGGGGAGCTGTTTTTT. This codes for CASSLEGQGVETGELFF.

This chain connects TRBV30 to TRBJ2-2, with 12 bases matching TRBD2. The CDR3 loop spans 16 amino acids. The V segment lost 1 base and the J segment 6 bases; nucleotides outside the gene matches: 6. CDR1 and CDR2 (germline): GTSNPN, SVGIG (reference sequence). CDR3 sequence (DNA): TGTGCCTGGAGTGCAGGACTAGCGGGAACCGCCGGGGAGCTGTTTTTT. This gives the protein CAWSAGLAGTAGELFF.

The chain joins TRBV10-1 to TRBJ2-4; D is perhaps TRBD2 (6 bases). The CDR3 loop spans 13 amino acids. Germline lookup yields CDR1 WNHNN and CDR2 SYGVQD (reference sequence). Trimming stripped 2 bases from V and 6 bases from J, with 8 bases between. The chain's CDR3 is CASSEAGTNIQYF. The CDR3 nucleotides read TGCGCCAGCAGTGAGGCGGGAACAAACATTCAGTACTTC.

This rearrangement joins TRBV27 to TRBJ1-2, with unresolved D. V was shortened by 3 bases and J by 8 bases, with 10 bases between the two germline ends. Germline V gene data show CDR1 as MNHEY and CDR2 as SMNVEV (reference sequence). This CDR3 spans 12 amino acids. CDR3 in amino acids: CASSFAGGGYTF. The CDR3 DNA is TGTGCCAGCAGTTTCGCAGGAGGCGGCTACACCTTC.

The chain joins TRBV5-1 to TRBJ2-2; 11 nucleotides agree with TRBD2. Germline CDR1 and CDR2: SGHRS and YFSETQ. The CDR3 is 17 residues long. V lost 2 bases, J lost 3 bases, and 6 bases stayed unmatched. The CDR3 region is CASSFSGTSGHTGELFF. Written as DNA, the CDR3 is TGCGCCAGCAGCTTCTCCGGGACTAGCGGCCACACCGGGGAGCTGTTTTTT.

The chain employs TRBV7-3 and TRBJ2-3, with 8 bases lining up with TRBD2. This CDR3 region has 15 residues. Germline-derived CDR1 and CDR2 are SGHTA and FQGTGA. Trimming took 4 bases from V and 4 from J; bases not matched to a gene: 7. CDR3 in amino acids: CASSSYSGNADTQYF. The CDR3 DNA follows: TGTGCCAGCAGCTCCTATAGCGGGAACGCAGATACGCAGTATTTT.

The rearrangement uses TRBV19 and TRBJ2-2; 7 nucleotides agree with TRBD2. This CDR3 comprises 16 residues. The V gene's germline CDR1 is LNHDA and CDR2 SQIVND (reference sequence). Germline trimming cut 6 bases from V and 4 bases from J; bases unmatched to any gene: 11. CDR3 sequence: CASRIRLAAPTGELFF. CDR3 sequence (DNA): TGTGCCAGTAGGATTCGACTAGCAGCCCCCACCGGGGAGCTGTTTTTT.

The genes are TRBV5-4 and TRBJ2-2; D might be TRBD2 (5 bases). The V end lost 1 base, the J end lost 5 bases, and 6 bases lay between the germline ends. CDR1 and CDR2 from the germline V gene are SGHNT and YYREEE (reference sequence). The CDR3 has 13 residues. The CDR3 region is CASSLTGTGELFF. Here the CDR3 DNA reads TGTGCCAGCAGCTTGACGGGGACCGGGGAGCTGTTTTTT.